The clone carrying this TCR beta chain was counted only a few times. These data originate in a study of blood T cells in healthy people across ages. This CDR3 comprises 14 residues. The V and J ends lost 4 bases and 0 bases respectively, with 11 bases between them. CDR1 and CDR2 (germline): SGHDT, YYEEEE. For the second PCR, which ran for 7 to 11 cycles, a sample-barcoded 5' primer and a J-beta primer mix were used. There were at least 3 million CDR3-containing paired-end reads obtained from each sample. Each CDR3 protein is one row after TCRdb ran MiXCR on the 5' RACE reads. The sample has roughly 790,000 distinct CDR3 sequences; approximately 39% are singletons.

The rearrangement joins TRBV5-6 to TRBJ2-7; D is unresolved. Sequenced sample: blood. This clonotype was sampled from a woman aged 60 to 75 in good health. The CDR3 DNA follows: TGTGCCAGCAGCGTAAGGACGTACTCCTACGAGCAGTACTTC. This translates into CASSVRTYSYEQYF.